This T cell receptor (beta chain) was sequenced during a study of blood T cell repertoires in COVID-19. Turning to the study itself: Acute and convalescent COVID-19 specimens originated in the United States, Italy and Spain. Sources were T cells, B-cell-depleted T cells, or PBMCs; the material itself was cDNA or gDNA.

Per the original methods: Reference gene primers were amplified, and this amplification served to estimate nucleated cell counts. Sequencing used immunoSEQ multiplex PCR; TCRdb keeps in-frame clones, though not all of them. For V, J and clone size, that table is used; D and trimming come from the DNA. This sample has 300,000 to 450,000 clones; 85% occur once, and the top ten carry roughly 3.6%. The CDR3 has 14 residues. V shed 5 bases, J shed 2 bases, and the junction held 5 bases outside the gene matches. Germline assignment: CDR1 ENHRY and CDR2 SYGVKD. The chain couples TRBV10-3 to TRBJ1-2, with TRBD1 identical over 7 bases. This receptor was obtained from a woman between 18 and 30 years old with acute or convalescent COVID-19. The sequenced sample was peripheral blood. CDR3 sequence: CAISIHRGNYGYTF. Here the CDR3 DNA reads TGTGCCATCAGTATCCACAGGGGAAACTATGGCTACACCTTC.